These T cell receptor beta chains were read from a single sample in a study of T cell repertoires in cytomegalovirus infection. TCRdb reprocessed the reads via MiXCR and lists one record per CDR3 protein. The sample contains some 270,000 distinct CDR3 sequences, around 20% of which appear only once. Antigens of these TCRs are unknown. The sample here was cultured PBMCs, taken from culture after CMV antigen stimulation. All receptors come from a human donor in good health (CMV status not recorded). Some clones in this sample may be carry-over from other donors' samples. CDR3s include the opening cysteine and the closing phenylalanine or tryptophan. D genes are given only for firm matches. The size field is filled for only some rows; it gives once, few, many or a size class.

V gene,clone size,J gene,D gene,CDR3 DNA,CDR3 protein
TRBV10-3,.,TRBJ1-1,.,TGTGCCATCAGTGAGTCGTTTAGGATGAACACTGAAGCTTTCTTT,CAISESFRMNTEAFF
TRBV7-9,many,TRBJ2-5,.,TGTGCCAGCAGCCGGACGGAATTCCAAGAGACCCAGTACTTC,CASSRTEFQETQYF
TRBV19,few,TRBJ2-6,.,TGTGCCAGTAGTACCGACTCTGGGGCCAACGTCCTGACTTTC,CASSTDSGANVLTF
TRBV6-5,few,TRBJ2-7,.,TGTGCCAGCGGGCTTGGGGAGTCCGCCTACGAGCAGTACTTC,CASGLGESAYEQYF
TRBV5-4,once,TRBJ1-6,TRBD1,TGTGCCAGCAGCTTGAACCCCCGACAGGGGGGTAATTCACCCCTCCACTTT,CASSLNPRQGGNSPLHF
TRBV11-2,few,TRBJ2-1,TRBD2,TGTGCCAGCAGCTTAGCTAGCGGGAGGGCCTCCTACAATGAGCAGTTCTTC,CASSLASGRASYNEQFF
TRBV7-9,.,TRBJ1-2,.,TGTGCCAGCAGCTTAGCCCCGGGACTGAAGAATGGCTACACCTTC,CASSLAPGLKNGYTF
TRBV12-3/TRBV12-4,.,TRBJ1-6,.,TGTGCCAGCAGTTTAGCGCGGCCGTATAATTCACCCCTCCACTTT,CASSLARPYNSPLHF
TRBV12-3/TRBV12-4,.,TRBJ1-2,TRBD1,TGTGCCAGCAGACCTTTCCGGGACAGGCGCAATGGCTACACCTTC,CASRPFRDRRNGYTF
TRBV7-2,many,TRBJ2-1,.,TGTGCCAGCAGCTTATCCACGGCGAGGGGTGAGCAGTTCTTC,CASSLSTARGEQFF
TRBV10-3,few,TRBJ2-3,.,TGCGGTCCCGGGGCTAGCACAGATACGCAGTATTTT,CGPGASTDTQYF
TRBV30,.,TRBJ2-2,.,TGTGCCTGGAGGGGTCACGGGGTACAAGGCACCGGGGAGCTGTTTTTT,CAWRGHGVQGTGELFF
TRBV29-1,.,TRBJ2-2,TRBD1,TGCAGCGCCAAGGTGGGGGACAGTAACACCGGGGAGCTGTTTTTT,CSAKVGDSNTGELFF
TRBV28,.,TRBJ1-5,TRBD1,TGTGCCAGCAGTGACAGGGGGGATCAGCCCCAGCATTTT,CASSDRGDQPQHF
TRBV2,.,TRBJ2-7,.,TGTGCCAGCAGTGAATACTCTTACGAGCAGTACTTC,CASSEYSYEQYF
TRBV27,.,TRBJ1-1,.,TGTGCCAGCAGTTTATTGTCCGACACTGAACCTTTCTTT,CASSLLSDTEPFF
TRBV6-1,many,TRBJ2-1,.,TGTGCCAGCAGGACCGCATTCAATGAGCAGTTCTTC,CASRTAFNEQFF
TRBV19,few,TRBJ2-2,.,TGTGCCAGTACCCCGACGTTGGGCAGGGGGAACACCGGGGAGCTGTTTTTT,CASTPTLGRGNTGELFF
TRBV29-1,.,TRBJ1-5,.,TGCAGCGTTGAATTTTCAGGTGTTACGTCCCAGCATTTT,CSVEFSGVTSQHF
TRBV25-1,many,TRBJ2-7,.,TGTGCCAGCAGCACCTACAGCGACGCCTCCTACGAGCAGTACTTC,CASSTYSDASYEQYF